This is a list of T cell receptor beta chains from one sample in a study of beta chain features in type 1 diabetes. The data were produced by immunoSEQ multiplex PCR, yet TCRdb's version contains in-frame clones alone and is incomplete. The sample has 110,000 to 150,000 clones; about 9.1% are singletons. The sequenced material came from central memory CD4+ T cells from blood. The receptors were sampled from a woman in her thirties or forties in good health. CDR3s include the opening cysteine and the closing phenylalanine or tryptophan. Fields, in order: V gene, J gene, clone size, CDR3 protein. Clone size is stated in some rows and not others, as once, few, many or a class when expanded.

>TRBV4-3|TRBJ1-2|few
CASSQDWRGSHGYTF
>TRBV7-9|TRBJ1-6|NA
CASSFEGANSPLHF
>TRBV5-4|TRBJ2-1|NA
CASSLRGGRDEQFF
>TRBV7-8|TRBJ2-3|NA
CASSLTSGGRSTDTQYF
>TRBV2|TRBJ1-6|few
CASRKDRGRDNSPLHF
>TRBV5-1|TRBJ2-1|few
CASSFDLAGGNEQFF
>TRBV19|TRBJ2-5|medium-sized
CASSTSGSKTQYF
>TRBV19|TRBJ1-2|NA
CASSRGQGSKNYGYTF
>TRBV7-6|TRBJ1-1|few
CASSFRPPETDFTEAFF
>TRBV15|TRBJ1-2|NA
CATSRGGGDGYTF
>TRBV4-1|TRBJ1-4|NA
CASSQDHGGATEKLFF
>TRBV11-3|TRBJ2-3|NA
CASSYEARDTQYF
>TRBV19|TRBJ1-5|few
CASGGQGASSPQHF